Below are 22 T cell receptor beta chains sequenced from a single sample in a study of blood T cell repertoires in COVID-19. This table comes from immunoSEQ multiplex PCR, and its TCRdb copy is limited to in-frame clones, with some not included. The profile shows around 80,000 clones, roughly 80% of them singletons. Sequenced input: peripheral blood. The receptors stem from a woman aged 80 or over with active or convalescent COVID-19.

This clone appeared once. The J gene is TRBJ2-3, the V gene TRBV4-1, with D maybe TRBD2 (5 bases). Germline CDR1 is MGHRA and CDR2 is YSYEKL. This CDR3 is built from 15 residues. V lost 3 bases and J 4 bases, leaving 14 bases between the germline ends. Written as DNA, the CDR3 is TGCGCCAGCAGCCAGACCCCGTTGCGGGCAGATACGCAGTATTTT. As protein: CASSQTPLRADTQYF.

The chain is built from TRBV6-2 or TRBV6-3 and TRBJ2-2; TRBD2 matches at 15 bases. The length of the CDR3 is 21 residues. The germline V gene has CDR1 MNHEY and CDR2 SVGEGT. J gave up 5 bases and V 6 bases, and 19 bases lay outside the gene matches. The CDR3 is CASSSPLHWTSGGAFTGELFF. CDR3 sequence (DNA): TGTGCCAGCAGCTCTCCACTTCACTGGACTAGCGGGGGGGCGTTTACCGGGGAGCTGTTTTTT.

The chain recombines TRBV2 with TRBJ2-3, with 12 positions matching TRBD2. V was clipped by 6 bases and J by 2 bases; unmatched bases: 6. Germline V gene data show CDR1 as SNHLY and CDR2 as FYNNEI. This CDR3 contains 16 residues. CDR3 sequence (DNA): TGTGCCAGCAGCTCGGGACTAGCGGGCTTCACAGATACGCAGTATTTT. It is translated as CASSSGLAGFTDTQYF.

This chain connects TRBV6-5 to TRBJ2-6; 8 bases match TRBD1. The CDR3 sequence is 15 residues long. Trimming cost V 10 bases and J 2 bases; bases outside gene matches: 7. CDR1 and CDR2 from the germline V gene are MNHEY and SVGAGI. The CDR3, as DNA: TGTGCCACCTGGACAGGGACAACTGGGGCCAACGTCCTGACTTTC. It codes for CATWTGTTGANVLTF.

CDR3 amino acids: CASTASDRANYGYTF. DNA for the CDR3: TGTGCCAGTACCGCCTCGGACAGGGCGAACTATGGCTACACCTTC. The chain carries TRBV19 and TRBJ1-2; 8 nucleotides align to TRBD1. V lost 7 bases and J lost 2; bases outside the gene matches: 9. This CDR3 comprises 15 residues. Germline V gene data show CDR1 as LNHDA and CDR2 as SQIVND (reference sequence).

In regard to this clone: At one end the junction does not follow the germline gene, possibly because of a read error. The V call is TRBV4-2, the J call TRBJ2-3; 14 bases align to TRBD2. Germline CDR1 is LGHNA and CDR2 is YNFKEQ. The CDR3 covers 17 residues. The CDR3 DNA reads TGTGCCAGCAGCCAATTAGGGACTAGCGGGAGCAAAGATACGCAGTATTTT. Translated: CASSQLGTSGSKDTQYF.

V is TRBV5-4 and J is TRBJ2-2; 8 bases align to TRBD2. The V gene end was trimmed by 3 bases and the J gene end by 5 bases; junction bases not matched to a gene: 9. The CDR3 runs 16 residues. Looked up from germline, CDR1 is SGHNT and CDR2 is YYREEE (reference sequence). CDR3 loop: CASSYTGLAGTGELFF. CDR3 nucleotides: TGTGCCAGCAGCTACACAGGACTAGCAGGAACCGGGGAGCTGTTTTTT.

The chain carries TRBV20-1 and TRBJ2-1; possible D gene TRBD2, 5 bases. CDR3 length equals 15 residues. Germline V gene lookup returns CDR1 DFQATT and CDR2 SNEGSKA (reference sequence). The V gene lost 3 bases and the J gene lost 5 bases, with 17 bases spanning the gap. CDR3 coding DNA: TGCAGTGCTAGTGGAGGAAACGGTAGAAACAATGAGCAGTTCTTC. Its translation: CSASGGNGRNNEQFF.

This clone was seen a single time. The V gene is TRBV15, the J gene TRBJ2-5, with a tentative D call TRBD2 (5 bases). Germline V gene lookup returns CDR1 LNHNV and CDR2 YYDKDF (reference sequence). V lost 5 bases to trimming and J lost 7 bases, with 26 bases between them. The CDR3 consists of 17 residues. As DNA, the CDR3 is TGTGCCACCAGCGGGGAGAGTTCACTCGCGGCTTTAGGGACCCAGTACTTC. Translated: CATSGESSLAALGTQYF.

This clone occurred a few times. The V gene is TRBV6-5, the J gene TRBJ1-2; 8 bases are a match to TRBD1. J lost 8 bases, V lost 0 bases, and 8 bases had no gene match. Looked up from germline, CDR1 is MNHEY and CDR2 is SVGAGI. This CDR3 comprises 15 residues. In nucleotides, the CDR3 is TGTGCCAGCAGTTACTCCCCGGCAGGGGGCGGCGGCTACACCTTC. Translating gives CASSYSPAGGGGYTF.

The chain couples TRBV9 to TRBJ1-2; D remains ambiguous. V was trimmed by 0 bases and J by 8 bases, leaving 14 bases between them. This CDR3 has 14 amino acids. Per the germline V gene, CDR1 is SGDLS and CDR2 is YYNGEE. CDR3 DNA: TGTGCCAGCAGCGTAGCGATCGGGGAGGGCGGCTACACCTTC. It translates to CASSVAIGEGGYTF.

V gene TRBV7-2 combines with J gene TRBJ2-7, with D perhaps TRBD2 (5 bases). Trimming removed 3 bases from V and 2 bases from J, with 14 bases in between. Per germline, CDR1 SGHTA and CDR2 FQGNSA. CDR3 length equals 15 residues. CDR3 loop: CASSFSFGGTYEQYF. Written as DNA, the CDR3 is TGTGCCAGCAGCTTTAGCTTCGGAGGAACCTACGAGCAGTACTTC.

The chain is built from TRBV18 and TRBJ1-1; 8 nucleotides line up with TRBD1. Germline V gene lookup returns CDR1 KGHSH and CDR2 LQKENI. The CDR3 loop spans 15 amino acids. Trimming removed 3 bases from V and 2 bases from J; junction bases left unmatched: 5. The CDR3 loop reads CASSPSGQENTEAFF. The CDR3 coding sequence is TGTGCCAGCTCACCCTCGGGACAGGAAAACACTGAAGCTTTCTTT.

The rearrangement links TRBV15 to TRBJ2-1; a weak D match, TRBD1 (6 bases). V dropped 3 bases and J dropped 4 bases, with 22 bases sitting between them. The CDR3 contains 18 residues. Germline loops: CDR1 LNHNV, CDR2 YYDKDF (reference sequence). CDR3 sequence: CATSSPQHGQTHYNEQFF. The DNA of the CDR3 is TGTGCCACCAGCAGCCCCCAACACGGACAGACCCATTACAATGAGCAGTTCTTC. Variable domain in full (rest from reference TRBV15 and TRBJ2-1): DAMVIQNPRYQVTQFGKPVTLSCSQTLNHNVMYWYQQKSSQAPKLLFHYYDKDFNNEADTPDNFQSRRPNTSFCFLDIRSPGLGDTAMYLCATSSPQHGQTHYNEQFFGPGTRLTVL.

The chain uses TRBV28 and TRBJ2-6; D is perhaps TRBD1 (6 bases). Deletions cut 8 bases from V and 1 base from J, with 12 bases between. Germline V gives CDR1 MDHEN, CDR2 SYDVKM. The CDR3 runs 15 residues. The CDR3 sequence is CASVDTGSGANVLTF. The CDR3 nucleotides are TGTGCCAGCGTCGATACAGGGTCTGGGGCCAACGTCCTGACTTTC.

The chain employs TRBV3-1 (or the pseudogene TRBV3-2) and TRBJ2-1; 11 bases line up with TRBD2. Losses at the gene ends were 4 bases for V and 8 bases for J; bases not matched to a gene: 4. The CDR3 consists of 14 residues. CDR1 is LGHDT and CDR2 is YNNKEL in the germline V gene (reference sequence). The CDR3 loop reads CASSLAGGRDEQFF. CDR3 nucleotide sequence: TGTGCCAGCAGCCTAGCGGGAGGGCGAGATGAGCAGTTCTTC.

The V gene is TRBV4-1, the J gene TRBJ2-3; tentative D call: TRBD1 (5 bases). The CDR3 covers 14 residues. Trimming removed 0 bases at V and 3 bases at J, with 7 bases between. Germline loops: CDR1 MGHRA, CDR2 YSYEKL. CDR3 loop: CASSQEAGTDTQYF. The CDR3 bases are TGCGCCAGCAGCCAAGAAGCAGGGACAGATACGCAGTATTTT.

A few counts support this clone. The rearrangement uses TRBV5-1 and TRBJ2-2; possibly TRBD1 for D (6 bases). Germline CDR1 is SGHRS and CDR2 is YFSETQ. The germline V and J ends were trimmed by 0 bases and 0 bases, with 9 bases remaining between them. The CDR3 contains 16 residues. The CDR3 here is CASSLVGGANTGELFF. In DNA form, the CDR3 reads TGCGCCAGCAGCTTGGTTGGGGGCGCGAACACCGGGGAGCTGTTTTTT.

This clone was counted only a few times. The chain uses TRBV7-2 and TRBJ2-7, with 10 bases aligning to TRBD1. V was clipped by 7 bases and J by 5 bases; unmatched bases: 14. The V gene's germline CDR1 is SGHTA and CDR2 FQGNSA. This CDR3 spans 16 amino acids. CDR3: CASTWATGQGSHEQYF. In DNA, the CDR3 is TGTGCCAGCACCTGGGCTACGGGACAGGGGTCCCACGAGCAGTACTTC.

The DNA of the CDR3 is TGTGCCAGCAGTTTTTCCAGCGGGAGCCCCGCCGAGCAGTACTTC. Residues: CASSFSSGSPAEQYF. This chain uses TRBV28 with TRBJ2-7; TRBD2 agrees at 8 bases. The trim removed 3 bases at V and 6 bases at J, leaving 10 bases unmatched. Germline V gene sequence: CDR1 MDHEN, CDR2 SYDVKM. The CDR3 covers 15 residues. The whole variable domain, remainder taken from reference TRBV28 and TRBJ2-7, is DVKVTQSSRYLVKRTGEKVFLECVQDMDHENMFWYRQDPGLGLRLIYFSYDVKMKEKGDIPEGYSVSREKKERFSLILESASTNQTSMYLCASSFSSGSPAEQYFGPGTRLTVT.

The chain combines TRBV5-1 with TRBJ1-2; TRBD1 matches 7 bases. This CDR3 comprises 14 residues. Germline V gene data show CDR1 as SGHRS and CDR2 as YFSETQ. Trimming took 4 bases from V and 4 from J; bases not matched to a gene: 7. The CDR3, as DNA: TGCGCCAGCAGCCCGGACAGGCTAGTCTATGGCTACACCTTC. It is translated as CASSPDRLVYGYTF.

CDR3 region: CASSTRTGEKLFF. CDR3 DNA: TGTGCCAGCAGCACCAGGACAGGAGAAAAACTGTTTTTT. The J gene is TRBJ1-4, the V gene TRBV6-6, with TRBD1 identical over 7 bases. CDR1 and CDR2 from the germline V gene are MNHNY and SVGAGI (reference sequence). This CDR3 has 13 amino acids. V shed 6 bases and J 8 bases; nucleotides not matched to a gene: 6.